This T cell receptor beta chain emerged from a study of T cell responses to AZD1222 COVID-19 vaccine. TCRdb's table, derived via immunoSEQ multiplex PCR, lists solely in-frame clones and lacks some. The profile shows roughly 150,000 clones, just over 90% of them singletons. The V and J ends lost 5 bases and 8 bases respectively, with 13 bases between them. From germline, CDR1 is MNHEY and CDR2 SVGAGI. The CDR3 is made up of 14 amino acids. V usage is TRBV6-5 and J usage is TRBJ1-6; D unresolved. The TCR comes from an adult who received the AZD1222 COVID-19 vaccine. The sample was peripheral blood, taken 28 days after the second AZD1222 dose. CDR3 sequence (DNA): TGTGCCAGCAGTCCCACAGCTTATTATTCACCCCTCCACTTT. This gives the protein CASSPTAYYSPLHF.